This passage covers 20 T cell receptor beta chains from one sample sequenced in a study of shared T cell receptors in the human thymus. Assay used: immunoSEQ multiplex PCR; TCRdb lists only in-frame clones, some missing. The sample contains hundreds of thousands of clones, 88% of which appear only once. The same data also contributed to another study, on human thymus T cells.

Sequenced input: thymocytes. These receptors originate from a boy younger than two with a congenital heart defect.

The chain couples TRBV15 to TRBJ2-1; a possible D gene is TRBD1 (5 bases). The V gene's germline CDR1 is LNHNV and CDR2 YYDKDF (reference sequence). V gave up 2 bases and J gave up 7 bases, with 12 bases separating them. This CDR3 contains 14 residues. This CDR3 is CATSRQGIRNEQFF. For the CDR3, the DNA is TGTGCCACCAGCAGACAGGGAATTCGGAATGAGCAGTTCTTC.

This rearrangement joins TRBV5-1 to TRBJ2-7; 9 positions match TRBD2. The V and J ends lost 0 bases and 3 bases, in that order; junction bases with no gene match: 4. Germline V lookup: CDR1 SGHRS, CDR2 YFSETQ. CDR3 length equals 15 residues. The CDR3 sequence is CASSLASSGNYEQYF. DNA for the CDR3: TGCGCCAGCAGCTTGGCGTCTAGCGGGAACTACGAGCAGTACTTC. The entire variable domain, with the rest obtained from reference TRBV5-1 and TRBJ2-7, is as follows: KAGVTQTPRYLIKTRGQQVTLSCSPISGHRSVSWYQQTPGQGLQFLFEYFSETQRNKGNFPGRFSGRQFSNSRSEMNVSTLELGDSALYLCASSLASSGNYEQYFGPGTRLTVT.

The chain links TRBV4-1 to TRBJ2-7; possible D gene TRBD2, 5 bases. With 4 bases removed from V and 2 bases from J, the gap between germline ends came to 15 bases. The CDR3 consists of 15 residues. Germline CDR1 is MGHRA and CDR2 is YSYEKL. The CDR3 spells CASSRGLYSTYEQYF. Written as DNA, the CDR3 is TGCGCCAGCAGCCGAGGACTCTACTCTACCTACGAGCAGTACTTC.

This clone appeared once. The J gene is TRBJ2-7, the V gene TRBV7-2; 10 bases line up with TRBD2. This CDR3 contains 17 residues. V trimming: 5 bases; J trimming: 3 bases; junction bases outside the gene matches: 13. Germline V gene lookup returns CDR1 SGHTA and CDR2 FQGNSA. The chain's CDR3 is CASSRTSGDSSYYEQYF. CDR3 DNA: TGTGCCAGCAGCAGAACTAGCGGGGATAGCTCATACTACGAGCAGTACTTC. Looking up the rest from reference TRBV7-2 and TRBJ2-7 gives the full variable domain: GAGVSQSPSNKVTEKGKDVELRCDPISGHTALYWYRQSLGQGLEFLIYFQGNSAPDKSGLPSDRFSAERTGGSVSTLTIQRTQQEDSAVYLCASSRTSGDSSYYEQYFGPGTRLTVT.

The V gene is TRBV28, the J gene TRBJ1-5; 9 bases agree with TRBD1. With 5 bases clipped from V and 16 bases from J, the junction kept 18 bases outside the gene matches. This CDR3 is 15 amino acids long. Germline V CDR1 and CDR2: MDHEN, SYDVKM. This chain's CDR3 is CASSPQPTVWDREHF. CDR3 nucleotides: TGTGCCAGCAGTCCGCAGCCAACCGTGTGGGACAGGGAACATTTT.

V is TRBV9 and J is TRBJ2-7; a possible D gene is TRBD2 (6 bases). V was clipped by 0 bases and J by 2 bases, with 12 bases between them. Germline CDR1 reads SGDLS; CDR2 reads YYNGEE. The CDR3 loop spans 15 amino acids. The CDR3 DNA follows: TGTGCCAGCAGCGTAGGGGGTAGCGGTACCTACGAGCAGTACTTC. Translation gives CASSVGGSGTYEQYF.

The table lists this clone with a few counts. Here the CDR3 reads CASSFCGPDEQYF. CDR3 nucleotides: TGCGCCAGCAGCTTCTGTGGGCCTGACGAGCAGTACTTC. V is TRBV5-1 and J is TRBJ2-7; D gene uncertain. CDR1 is SGHRS, CDR2 YFSETQ, per germline. The V end was cut by 2 bases, the J end by 5 bases, with 11 bases between. This CDR3 is 13 amino acids long.

V gene TRBV14 combines with J gene TRBJ2-1; the match to TRBD2 covers 16 bases. Trimming at V came to 0 bases and at J to 8 bases, leaving 7 bases not matched to a gene. The CDR3 loop spans 18 amino acids. The V gene's germline CDR1 is SGHDN and CDR2 FVKESK. The CDR3 here is CASSQETPGLAGGDEQFF. The CDR3 region has the DNA TGTGCCAGCAGCCAAGAAACCCCGGGACTAGCGGGAGGGGATGAGCAGTTCTTC.

The rearrangement links TRBV6-1 to TRBJ1-5; D unresolved. The ends were cut back, 6 bases at V and 9 bases at J, with 15 bases in the middle. CDR3 length: 13 amino acids. The germline V gene encodes CDR1 MNHNS and CDR2 SASEGT. CDR3 protein: CASRSAQIGPQHF. CDR3 in DNA: TGTGCCAGCAGGAGTGCCCAAATCGGGCCCCAGCATTTT.

The V call is TRBV28, the J call TRBJ2-1; tentatively, D is TRBD1 (5 bases). Looked up from germline, CDR1 is MDHEN and CDR2 is SYDVKM. V lost 3 bases and J 9 bases, leaving 18 bases between the germline ends. This CDR3 region has 15 residues. The CDR3 reads CASSFEQGVTGEQFF. As DNA, the CDR3 is TGTGCCAGCAGTTTTGAGCAGGGTGTTACCGGTGAGCAGTTCTTC. Drawing the rest from reference TRBV28 and TRBJ2-1, the complete variable domain is DVKVTQSSRYLVKRTGEKVFLECVQDMDHENMFWYRQDPGLGLRLIYFSYDVKMKEKGDIPEGYSVSREKKERFSLILESASTNQTSMYLCASSFEQGVTGEQFFGPGTRLTVL.

This chain uses TRBV4-3 with TRBJ2-1; 8 positions agree with TRBD2. The CDR3 spans 19 residues. Trimming at V came to 1 base and at J to 0 bases, leaving 11 bases not matched to a gene. The germline CDR1 and CDR2 sequences are LGHNA and YSLEER. CDR3 nucleotides: TGCGCCAGCAGCCAAGCCTCCGGGACTAGGGGGGTCTCCTACAATGAGCAGTTCTTC. This codes for CASSQASGTRGVSYNEQFF.

This chain uses TRBV10-3 with TRBJ2-1, with 11 positions matching TRBD2. Germline CDR1 reads ENHRY; CDR2 reads SYGVKD. With V trimmed by 2 bases and J by 9 bases, 3 bases remained unmatched. The CDR3 is 14 residues long. CDR3 loop: CAISETSGRAEQFF. The CDR3 nucleotides are TGTGCCATCAGTGAGACTAGCGGGAGAGCTGAGCAGTTCTTC.

The genes are TRBV6-1 and TRBJ2-3; D is undetermined. This CDR3 is 11 amino acids long. Germline loops: CDR1 MNHNS, CDR2 SASEGT. The V end was cut by 8 bases, the J end by 5 bases, with 8 bases between. This chain's CDR3 is CASSSRDTQYF. In DNA form, the CDR3 reads TGTGCCAGCTCGAGTAGAGATACGCAGTATTTT.

This chain links TRBV9 with TRBJ2-3, with 9 bases fitting TRBD2. Germline assignment: CDR1 SGDLS and CDR2 YYNGEE. This CDR3 comprises 16 residues. Losses at the gene ends were 1 base for V and 4 bases for J; bases not matched to a gene: 7. This chain's CDR3 is CASSVLTSGRADTQYF. The CDR3 bases are TGTGCCAGCAGCGTACTGACTAGCGGCAGGGCAGATACGCAGTATTTT.

The chain carries TRBV30 and TRBJ1-2, with 10 bases matching TRBD1. Trimming removed 4 bases from V and 4 bases from J; junction bases left unmatched: 6. Germline V lookup: CDR1 GTSNPN, CDR2 SVGIG (reference sequence). The CDR3 has 14 amino acids. The CDR3 DNA reads as TGTGCCTGGAAAAGGGGGGACAGGGGCTATGGCTACACCTTC. As protein: CAWKRGDRGYGYTF.

This chain joins TRBV4-2 and TRBJ2-2, with D possibly being TRBD1 (6 bases). The CDR3 is 17 residues long. The ends were cut back, 4 bases at V and 8 bases at J, with 23 bases in the middle. Germline CDR1 reads LGHNA; CDR2 reads YNFKEQ. CDR3 amino acids: CASSLDAETRGSGELFF. Here the CDR3 DNA reads TGTGCCAGCAGCCTAGACGCAGAGACAAGGGGGTCAGGGGAGCTGTTTTTT.

The V gene is TRBV6-1, the J gene TRBJ1-1; D remains ambiguous. Trimming took off 6 bases at V and 3 bases at J, with 17 bases between the two ends. The CDR3 consists of 15 residues. The germline CDR1 and CDR2 sequences are MNHNS and SASEGT. The chain's CDR3 is CASSGPVGWDTEAFF. CDR3 in DNA: TGTGCCAGCAGCGGCCCGGTGGGCTGGGACACTGAAGCTTTCTTT.

The CDR3 is CASSRDSPYEQYF. DNA of the CDR3: TGTGCCAGCAGCCGGGACAGTCCCTACGAGCAGTACTTC. The V call is TRBV11-2, the J call TRBJ2-7; 7 bases map to TRBD1. V shed 5 bases and J 2 bases; nucleotides not matched to a gene: 3. The V gene's germline CDR1 is SGHAT and CDR2 FQNNGV. The CDR3 extends over 13 amino acids.

V gene TRBV20-1 combines with J gene TRBJ2-7; TRBD1 matches 9 bases. Germline V gene lookup returns CDR1 DFQATT and CDR2 SNEGSKA (reference sequence). CDR3 length: 11 residues. V lost 7 bases, J lost 12 bases, and 10 bases stayed unmatched. DNA of the CDR3: TGCAGTGTTATCGGACAGGGGCCCCTGTACTTC. Protein: CSVIGQGPLYF.

The chain has TRBV4-3 and TRBJ2-3, with a possible D match to TRBD1 (8 bases). The CDR3 runs to 19 residues. The V end was cut by 1 base, the J end by 0 bases, with 20 bases between. Germline V gene sequence: CDR1 LGHNA, CDR2 YSLEER. CDR3 residues: CASSQGGGGQGTSTDTQYF. For the CDR3, the DNA is TGCGCCAGCAGCCAAGGGGGGGGTGGACAGGGCACTAGCACAGATACGCAGTATTTT.